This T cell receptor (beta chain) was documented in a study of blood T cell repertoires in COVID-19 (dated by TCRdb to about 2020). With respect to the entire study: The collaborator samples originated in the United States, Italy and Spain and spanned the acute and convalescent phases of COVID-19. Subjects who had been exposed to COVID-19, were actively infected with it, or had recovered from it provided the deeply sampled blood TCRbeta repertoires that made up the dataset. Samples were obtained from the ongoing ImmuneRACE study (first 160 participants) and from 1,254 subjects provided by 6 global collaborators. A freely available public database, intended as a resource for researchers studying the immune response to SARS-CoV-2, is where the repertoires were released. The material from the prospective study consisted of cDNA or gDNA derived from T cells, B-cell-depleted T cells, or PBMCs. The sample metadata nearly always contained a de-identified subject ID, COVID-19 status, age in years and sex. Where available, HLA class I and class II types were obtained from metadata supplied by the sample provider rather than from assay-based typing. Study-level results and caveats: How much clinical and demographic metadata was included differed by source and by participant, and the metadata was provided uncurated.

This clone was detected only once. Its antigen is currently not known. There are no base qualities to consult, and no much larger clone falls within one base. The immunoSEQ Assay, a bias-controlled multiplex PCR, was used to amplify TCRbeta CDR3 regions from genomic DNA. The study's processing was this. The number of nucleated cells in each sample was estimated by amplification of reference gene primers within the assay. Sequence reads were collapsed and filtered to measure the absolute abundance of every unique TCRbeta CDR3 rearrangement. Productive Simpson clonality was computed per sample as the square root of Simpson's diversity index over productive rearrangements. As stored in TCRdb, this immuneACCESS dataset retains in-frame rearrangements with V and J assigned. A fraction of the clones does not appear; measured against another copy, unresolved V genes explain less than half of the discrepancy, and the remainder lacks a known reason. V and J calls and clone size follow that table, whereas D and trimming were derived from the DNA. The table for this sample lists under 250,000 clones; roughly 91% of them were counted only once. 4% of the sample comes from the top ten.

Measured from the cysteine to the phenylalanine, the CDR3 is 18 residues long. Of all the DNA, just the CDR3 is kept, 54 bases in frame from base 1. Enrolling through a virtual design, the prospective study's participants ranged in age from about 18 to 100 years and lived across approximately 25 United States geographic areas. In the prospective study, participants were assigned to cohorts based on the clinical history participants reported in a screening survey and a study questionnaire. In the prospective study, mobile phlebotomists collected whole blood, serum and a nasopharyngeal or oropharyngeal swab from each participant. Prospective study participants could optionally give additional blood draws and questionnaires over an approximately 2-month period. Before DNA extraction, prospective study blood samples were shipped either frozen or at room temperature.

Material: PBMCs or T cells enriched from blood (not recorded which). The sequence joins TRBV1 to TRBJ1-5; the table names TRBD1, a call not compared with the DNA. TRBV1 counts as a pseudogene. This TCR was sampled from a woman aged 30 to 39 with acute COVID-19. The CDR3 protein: CTSSQAPRGILSNQPQHF. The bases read TGCACCAGCAGCCAAGCCCCCAGGGGAATCCTTAGCAATCAGCCCCAGCATTTT.